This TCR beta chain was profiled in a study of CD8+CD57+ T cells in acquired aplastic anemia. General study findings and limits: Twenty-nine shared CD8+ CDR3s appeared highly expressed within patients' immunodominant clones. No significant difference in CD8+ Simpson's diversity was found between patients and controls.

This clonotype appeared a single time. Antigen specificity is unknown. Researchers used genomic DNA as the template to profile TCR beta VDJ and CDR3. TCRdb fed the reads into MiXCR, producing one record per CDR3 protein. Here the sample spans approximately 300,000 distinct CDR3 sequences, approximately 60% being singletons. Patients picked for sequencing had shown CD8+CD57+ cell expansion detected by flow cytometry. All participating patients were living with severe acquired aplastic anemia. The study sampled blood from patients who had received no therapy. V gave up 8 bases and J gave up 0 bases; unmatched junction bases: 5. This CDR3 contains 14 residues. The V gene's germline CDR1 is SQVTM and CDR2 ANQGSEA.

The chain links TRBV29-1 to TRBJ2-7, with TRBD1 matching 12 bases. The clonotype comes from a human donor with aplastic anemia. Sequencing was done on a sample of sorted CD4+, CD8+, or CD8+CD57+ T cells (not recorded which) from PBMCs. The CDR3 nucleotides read TGCAGCCATTTGGGACAGGGGGCCTCCTACGAGCAGTACTTC. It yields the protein CSHLGQGASYEQYF.